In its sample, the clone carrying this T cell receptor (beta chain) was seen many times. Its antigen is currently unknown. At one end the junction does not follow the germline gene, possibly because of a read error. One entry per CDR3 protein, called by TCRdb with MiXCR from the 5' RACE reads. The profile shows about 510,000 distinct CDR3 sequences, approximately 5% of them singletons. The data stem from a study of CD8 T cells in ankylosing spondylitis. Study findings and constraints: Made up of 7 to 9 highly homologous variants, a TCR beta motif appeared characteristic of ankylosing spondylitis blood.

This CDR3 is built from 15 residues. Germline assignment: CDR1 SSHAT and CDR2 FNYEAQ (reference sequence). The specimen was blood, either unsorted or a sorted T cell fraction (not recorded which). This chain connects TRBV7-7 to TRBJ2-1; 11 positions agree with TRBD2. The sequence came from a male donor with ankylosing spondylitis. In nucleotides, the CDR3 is TGTGCTAGCAGCCCCCGACTAGCGGGATACAATGAGCAGTTCTTC. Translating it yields CASSPRLAGYNEQFF.